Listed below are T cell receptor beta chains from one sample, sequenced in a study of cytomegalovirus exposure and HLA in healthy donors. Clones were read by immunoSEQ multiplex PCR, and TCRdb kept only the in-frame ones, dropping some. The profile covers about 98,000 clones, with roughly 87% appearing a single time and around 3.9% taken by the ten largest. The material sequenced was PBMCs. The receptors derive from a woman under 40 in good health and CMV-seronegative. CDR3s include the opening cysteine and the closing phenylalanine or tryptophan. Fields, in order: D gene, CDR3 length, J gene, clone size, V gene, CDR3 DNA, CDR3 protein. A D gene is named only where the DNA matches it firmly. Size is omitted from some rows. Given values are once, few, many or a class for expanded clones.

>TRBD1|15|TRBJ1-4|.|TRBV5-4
TGTGCCAGCAGCCCCACCGGGACAGGGAATGAAAAACTGTTTTTT
CASSPTGTGNEKLFF
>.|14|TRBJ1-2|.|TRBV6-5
TGTGCCAGCAGTCGATACCCGCGCGGGTATGGCTACACCTTC
CASSRYPRGYGYTF
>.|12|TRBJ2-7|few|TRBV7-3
TGTGCCAGCAGCTTCAGGGTTCCAGAGCAGTACTTC
CASSFRVPEQYF
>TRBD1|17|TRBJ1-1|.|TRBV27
TGTGCCAGCAGTATCCGCAAGACACAGGGGGGGAACACTGAAGCTTTCTTT
CASSIRKTQGGNTEAFF
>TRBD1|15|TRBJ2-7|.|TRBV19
TGTGCCAGCTCCGAAAGGGGACAGAACTCCTACGAGCAGTACTTC
CASSERGQNSYEQYF
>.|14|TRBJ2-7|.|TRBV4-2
TGTGCCAGCAGCCAAGGGATCAGGGCCAGCGAGCAGTACTTC
CASSQGIRASEQYF
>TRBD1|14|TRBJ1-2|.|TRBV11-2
TGTGCCAGCAGCCATGGGGACAGTAACTATGGCTACACCTTC
CASSHGDSNYGYTF
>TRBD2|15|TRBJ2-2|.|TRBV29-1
TGCAGCGTTGTGTTCCTAGCGGGAGCTGGCGGGGAGCTGTTTTTT
CSVVFLAGAGGELFF
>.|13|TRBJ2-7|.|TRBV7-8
TGTGCCAGCAGCCGCGGGGTAGGGTACGAGCAGTACTTC
CASSRGVGYEQYF
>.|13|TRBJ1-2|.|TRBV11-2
TGTGCCAGCAGCCCAGACAGCCGCTATGGCTACACCTTC
CASSPDSRYGYTF
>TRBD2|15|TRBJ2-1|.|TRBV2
TGTGCCAGCAGTGGTGCTAGCGGCTCCTACAATGAGCAGTTCTTC
CASSGASGSYNEQFF
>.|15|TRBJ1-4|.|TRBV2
TGTGCCAGCAGTGAATGGTCCGTGGCGGGTGAAAAACTGTTTTTT
CASSEWSVAGEKLFF
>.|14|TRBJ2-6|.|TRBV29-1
TGCAGCGTTGGAGAATACTCTGGGGCCAACGTCCTGACTTTC
CSVGEYSGANVLTF
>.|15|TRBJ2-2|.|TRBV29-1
TGCAGCATCCGACGACAGGGGAGGGACACCGGGGAGCTGTTTTTT
CSIRRQGRDTGELFF
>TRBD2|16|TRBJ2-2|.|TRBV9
TGTGCCAGCAGCGCGTCCGGGACTAGCGGGAATAGGGAGCTGTTTTTT
CASSASGTSGNRELFF
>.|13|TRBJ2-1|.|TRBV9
TGTGCCAGCAGCGGGAGCAGGGTGAATGAGCAGTTCTTC
CASSGSRVNEQFF
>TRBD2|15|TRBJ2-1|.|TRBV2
TGTGCCAGCCAGAGGTGGCGGGAGGCCTACAATGAGCAGTTCTTC
CASQRWREAYNEQFF
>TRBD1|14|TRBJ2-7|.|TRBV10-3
TGTGCCATCAGTCTGGACAGGGGAACGGGCGAGCAGTACTTC
CAISLDRGTGEQYF
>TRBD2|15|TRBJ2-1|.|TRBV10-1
TGCGCCAGCAGTGACTCGGGGGGGCCACCCAATGAGCAGTTCTTC
CASSDSGGPPNEQFF
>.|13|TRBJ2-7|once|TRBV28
TGTGCCAGCAGTTCCGGCAGCGCCTACGAGCAGTACTTC
CASSSGSAYEQYF
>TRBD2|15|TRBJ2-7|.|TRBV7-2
TGTGCCAGCAGCTTGTCGACTAGCGGCTCCTACGAGCAGTACTTC
CASSLSTSGSYEQYF
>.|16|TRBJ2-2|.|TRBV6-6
TGTGCCAGCAGACCCGGTTCGGGGAGGAGGACCGGGGAGCTGTTTTTT
CASRPGSGRRTGELFF
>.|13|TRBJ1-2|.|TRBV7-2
.
CASSFGGGSSWTF
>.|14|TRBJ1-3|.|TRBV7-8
TGTGCCAGCAGCTTAGACTCCGGGAGAAACACCATATATTTT
CASSLDSGRNTIYF
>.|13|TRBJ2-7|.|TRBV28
TGTGCCAGCAGTCCCGGAGAAGACTACGAGCAGTACTTC
CASSPGEDYEQYF
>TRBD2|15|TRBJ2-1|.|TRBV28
TGTGCCAGCAGTCCGCCCCGGGGGGACCACAATGAGCAGTTCTTC
CASSPPRGDHNEQFF
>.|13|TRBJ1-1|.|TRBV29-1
TGCAGCGTTGAGCTAGGGAGGGCGGCTGAAGCTTTCTTT
CSVELGRAAEAFF
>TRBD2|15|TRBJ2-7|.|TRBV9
TGTGCCAGCAGCGCCGCGGGGGGCCTACTTTACGAGCAGTACTTC
CASSAAGGLLYEQYF
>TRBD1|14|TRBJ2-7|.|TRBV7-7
TGTGCTAGCAGTATCGACAGGGAAGCCTACGAGCAGTACTTC
CASSIDREAYEQYF
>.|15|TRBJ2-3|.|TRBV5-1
TGCGCCAGCAGCGGCGGGATGACTAGCACAGATACGCAGTATTTT
CASSGGMTSTDTQYF
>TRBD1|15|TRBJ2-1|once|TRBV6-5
TGTGCCAGCAGCCTCCCGGGACAGGGGGACAATGAGCAGTTCTTC
CASSLPGQGDNEQFF
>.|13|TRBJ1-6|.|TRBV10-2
TGCGCCAGCAACCTAGGAGAGGGTTCACCCCTCCACTTT
CASNLGEGSPLHF
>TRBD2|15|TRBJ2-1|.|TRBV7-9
TGTGCCAGCAGCTTAGCTAGCGGGAGCTTGAATGAGCAGTTCTTC
CASSLASGSLNEQFF
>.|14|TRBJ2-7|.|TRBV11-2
TGTGCCAGCAGCCCCGGGACTTTGCTAGGAGAGCAGTACTTC
CASSPGTLLGEQYF
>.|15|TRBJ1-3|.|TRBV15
TGTGCCACCAGCAGAGACTACAGCTCACGAAACACCATATATTTT
CATSRDYSSRNTIYF
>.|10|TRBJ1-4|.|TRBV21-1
TGTGCCAGGCGTGGTGAAAAACTGTTTTTT
CARRGEKLFF
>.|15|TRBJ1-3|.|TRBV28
TGTGCCAGCAGCAACCTGCCCTACTCTGGAAACACCATATATTTT
CASSNLPYSGNTIYF
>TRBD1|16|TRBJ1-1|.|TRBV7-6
TGTGCCAGCAGCTATCGCCGGGGACAGGGGAACACTGAAGCTTTCTTT
CASSYRRGQGNTEAFF
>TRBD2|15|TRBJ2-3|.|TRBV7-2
TGTGCCAGCAGCTTTTTCGGGGGGGCCGTGAATACGCAGTATTTT
CASSFFGGAVNTQYF
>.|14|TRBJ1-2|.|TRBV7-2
TGTGCCAGCAGCTTAGTTTTGGCAGGGAATGGCTACACCTTC
CASSLVLAGNGYTF
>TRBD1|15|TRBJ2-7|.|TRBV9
TGTGCCAGCAGCGTAGGGAGGACAGGCGGGTACGAGCAGTACTTC
CASSVGRTGGYEQYF
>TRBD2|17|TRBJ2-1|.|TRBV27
TGTGCCAGCACCCGACCCGGGACTAGCGGGAGTACTAATGAGCAGTTCTTC
CASTRPGTSGSTNEQFF